This is a list of T cell receptor beta chains from one sample in a study of CD8 T cells in ankylosing spondylitis. TCRdb reanalysed the 5' RACE reads using MiXCR and keeps one entry per CDR3 protein. The sample carries 150,000 to 200,000 distinct CDR3 sequences, approximately 32% recorded once. Input material: synovial fluid, either unsorted or a sorted T cell fraction (not recorded which). The origin of the receptors is a male donor with ankylosing spondylitis. The CDR3 runs from the conserved cysteine through the conserved F or W. A D gene is named only where the DNA matches it firmly. Clone sizes are given selectively: once, few, many, or a class where the clone is expanded.

d_call: TRBD1; j_call: TRBJ1-4; v_call: TRBV4-1; clone_size: -; cdr3_aa: CASSQATGQGVEKLFF; cdr3_nt: TGCGCCAGCAGCCAAGCTACGGGACAGGGTGTCGAAAAACTGTTTTTT
d_call: TRBD1; j_call: TRBJ2-1; v_call: TRBV4-1; clone_size: -; cdr3_aa: CASSHQTGNNNEQFF; cdr3_nt: TGCGCCAGCAGCCACCAGACAGGGAATAACAATGAGCAGTTCTTC
d_call: -; j_call: TRBJ2-7; v_call: TRBV28; clone_size: -; cdr3_aa: CASSTEGGRSYEQYF; cdr3_nt: TGTGCCAGCAGTACGGAGGGAGGTAGATCCTACGAGCAGTACTTC
d_call: TRBD1; j_call: TRBJ2-3; v_call: TRBV7-2; clone_size: few; cdr3_aa: CASSLARGQADTQYF; cdr3_nt: TGTGCCAGCAGCTTAGCCAGAGGACAGGCAGATACGCAGTATTTT
d_call: -; j_call: TRBJ2-7; v_call: TRBV7-3; clone_size: -; cdr3_aa: CASSPVLGEQYF; cdr3_nt: TGTGCCAGCAGCCCCGTTTTGGGCGAGCAGTACTTC
d_call: TRBD2; j_call: TRBJ2-6; v_call: TRBV5-1; clone_size: -; cdr3_aa: CASSSSGIFSGANVLTF; cdr3_nt: TGCGCCAGCAGCTCTAGCGGGATTTTCTCTGGGGCCAACGTCCTGACTTTC
d_call: -; j_call: TRBJ2-3; v_call: TRBV15; clone_size: -; cdr3_aa: CATSRDLTRDTQYF; cdr3_nt: TGTGCCACCAGCAGAGACCTGACCAGAGATACGCAGTATTTT
d_call: TRBD1; j_call: TRBJ1-1; v_call: TRBV29-1; clone_size: -; cdr3_aa: CSVRGQGYTEAFF; cdr3_nt: TGCAGCGTTAGAGGACAGGGCTACACTGAAGCTTTCTTT
d_call: -; j_call: TRBJ2-3; v_call: TRBV5-1; clone_size: many; cdr3_aa: CASSPGGPGDTQYF; cdr3_nt: TGCGCCAGCAGCCCCGGGGGCCCCGGGGATACGCAGTATTTT
d_call: -; j_call: TRBJ1-3; v_call: TRBV11-2; clone_size: many; cdr3_aa: CASSLFISRAGAGNTIYF; cdr3_nt: TGTGCCAGCAGCTTATTCATCTCTAGGGCAGGCGCTGGAAACACCATATATTTT
d_call: TRBD1; j_call: TRBJ2-7; v_call: TRBV4-1; clone_size: once; cdr3_aa: CASSQETGQGYEQYF; cdr3_nt: TGCGCCAGCAGCCAAGAGACGGGACAGGGGTACGAGCAGTACTTC
d_call: -; j_call: TRBJ1-1; v_call: TRBV6-1; clone_size: few; cdr3_aa: CASSARDSLRGTEAFF; cdr3_nt: TGTGCCAGCAGTGCCCGGGACTCCCTTAGGGGCACTGAAGCTTTCTTT
d_call: -; j_call: TRBJ2-2; v_call: TRBV5-1; clone_size: -; cdr3_aa: CASKRAGENTGELFF; cdr3_nt: TGCGCCAGCAAAAGGGCAGGGGAGAACACCGGGGAGCTGTTTTTT
d_call: -; j_call: TRBJ2-2; v_call: TRBV28; clone_size: once; cdr3_aa: CASLLRGSNTGELFF; cdr3_nt: TGTGCCAGCCTCCTGAGAGGGAGTAACACCGGGGAGCTGTTTTTT
d_call: -; j_call: TRBJ1-2; v_call: TRBV20-1; clone_size: few; cdr3_aa: CSARHRPSGYGYTF; cdr3_nt: TGCAGTGCTAGACACAGGCCCAGTGGGTATGGCTACACCTTC
d_call: TRBD1; j_call: TRBJ1-1; v_call: TRBV27; clone_size: few; cdr3_aa: CASARQGTNTEAFF; cdr3_nt: TGTGCCAGCGCACGACAGGGGACGAACACTGAAGCTTTCTTT
d_call: -; j_call: TRBJ1-6; v_call: TRBV7-2; clone_size: -; cdr3_aa: CASSSQIYSPLHF; cdr3_nt: TGTGCCAGCAGCTCCCAGATTTATTCACCCCTCCACTTT
d_call: TRBD1; j_call: TRBJ2-5; v_call: TRBV5-1; clone_size: -; cdr3_aa: CASSGQGREETQYF; cdr3_nt: TGCGCCAGCAGCGGACAGGGAAGGGAAGAGACCCAGTACTTC
d_call: -; j_call: TRBJ2-1; v_call: TRBV5-5; clone_size: -; cdr3_aa: CASSLYEGSSYNEQFF; cdr3_nt: TGTGCCAGCAGCTTGTACGAGGGGAGCTCCTACAATGAGCAGTTCTTC
d_call: TRBD1; j_call: TRBJ2-3; v_call: TRBV29-1; clone_size: -; cdr3_aa: CSVRDRGYTDTQYF; cdr3_nt: TGCAGCGTCCGGGACAGGGGGTACACAGATACGCAGTATTTT
d_call: TRBD1; j_call: TRBJ1-2; v_call: TRBV12-3/TRBV12-4; clone_size: many; cdr3_aa: CASRTDRGLRGYTF; cdr3_nt: TGTGCCAGCAGAACGGACAGGGGGCTCCGAGGCTACACCTTC
d_call: TRBD1; j_call: TRBJ1-1; v_call: TRBV6-2/TRBV6-3; clone_size: -; cdr3_aa: CASSYGGQGARNTEAFF; cdr3_nt: TGTGCCAGCAGTTACGGGGGACAGGGGGCGCGGAACACTGAAGCTTTCTTT
d_call: TRBD1; j_call: TRBJ1-1; v_call: TRBV7-2; clone_size: few; cdr3_aa: CASSPDRGRYTEAFF; cdr3_nt: TGTGCCAGCAGCCCAGACAGGGGACGGTACACTGAAGCTTTCTTT
d_call: -; j_call: TRBJ2-7; v_call: TRBV20-1; clone_size: -; cdr3_aa: CSARGLRYEQYF; cdr3_nt: TGCAGTGCCCGGGGACTGCGCTACGAGCAGTACTTC
d_call: TRBD1; j_call: TRBJ1-1; v_call: TRBV18; clone_size: -; cdr3_aa: CASSPNGGQVTEAFF; cdr3_nt: TGTGCCAGCTCACCAAATGGGGGACAGGTTACTGAAGCTTTCTTT
d_call: TRBD1; j_call: TRBJ1-2; v_call: TRBV7-9; clone_size: few; cdr3_aa: CATRTGPTF; cdr3_nt: TGTGCCACCAGGACAGGACCCACCTTC
d_call: TRBD2; j_call: TRBJ2-7; v_call: TRBV20-1; clone_size: -; cdr3_aa: CSARELAGSYEQYF; cdr3_nt: TGCAGTGCTAGAGAACTAGCGGGTTCCTACGAGCAGTACTTC
d_call: TRBD1; j_call: TRBJ2-1; v_call: TRBV2; clone_size: many; cdr3_aa: CASSLGQGGSSYNEQFF; cdr3_nt: TGTGCCAGCAGCCTTGGACAGGGGGGGAGCTCCTACAATGAGCAGTTCTTC
d_call: -; j_call: TRBJ1-1; v_call: TRBV10-3; clone_size: many; cdr3_aa: CAISRGVNTEAFF; cdr3_nt: TGTGCCATTTCACGGGGGGTGAACACTGAAGCTTTCTTT
d_call: -; j_call: TRBJ2-5; v_call: TRBV20-1; clone_size: few; cdr3_aa: CSARDLRGQETQYF; cdr3_nt: TGCAGTGCTAGAGATCTGCGGGGCCAAGAGACCCAGTACTTC
d_call: TRBD2; j_call: TRBJ2-1; v_call: TRBV29-1; clone_size: -; cdr3_aa: CSVPTGAGAYNEQFF; cdr3_nt: TGCAGCGTGCCGACTGGAGCGGGAGCTTACAATGAGCAGTTCTTC
d_call: -; j_call: TRBJ2-1; v_call: TRBV24-1; clone_size: -; cdr3_aa: CATSDPARKKQFF; cdr3_nt: TGTGCCACCAGTGATCCGGCGAGGAAAAAGCAGTTCTTC
d_call: TRBD2; j_call: TRBJ2-1; v_call: TRBV11-3; clone_size: -; cdr3_aa: CASSLRAGLAVNEQFF; cdr3_nt: TGTGCCAGCAGCCTCAGGGCGGGACTAGCGGTTAATGAGCAGTTCTTC
d_call: -; j_call: TRBJ1-6; v_call: TRBV28; clone_size: few; cdr3_aa: CASGTGNSPLHF; cdr3_nt: TGTGCCTCGGGGACCGGAAATTCACCCCTCCACTTT
d_call: -; j_call: TRBJ1-1; v_call: TRBV7-9; clone_size: -; cdr3_aa: CASSTSGYRGYEAFF; cdr3_nt: TGTGCCAGCAGCACCTCTGGATATCGGGGCTACGAAGCTTTCTTT
d_call: -; j_call: TRBJ1-2; v_call: TRBV20-1; clone_size: -; cdr3_aa: CSAPVYGYTF; cdr3_nt: TGCAGTGCTCCCGTTTATGGCTACACCTTC
d_call: -; j_call: TRBJ1-1; v_call: TRBV7-2; clone_size: few; cdr3_aa: CASSKQVNTEAFF; cdr3_nt: TGTGCCAGCAGCAAACAAGTGAACACTGAAGCTTTCTTT
d_call: -; j_call: TRBJ2-5; v_call: TRBV29-1; clone_size: few; cdr3_aa: CSTAQGLPPQETQYF; cdr3_nt: TGCAGCACCGCCCAAGGCCTACCGCCACAAGAGACCCAGTACTTC
d_call: -; j_call: TRBJ2-1; v_call: TRBV7-3; clone_size: -; cdr3_aa: CASSFRQSSYNEQFF; cdr3_nt: TGTGCCAGCAGCTTTCGCCAGAGCTCCTACAATGAGCAGTTCTTC
d_call: TRBD1; j_call: TRBJ2-7; v_call: TRBV2; clone_size: few; cdr3_aa: CASRRAPTGHEQYF; cdr3_nt: TGTGCCAGCAGGCGGGCCCCGACAGGGCACGAGCAGTACTTC
d_call: TRBD2; j_call: TRBJ2-7; v_call: TRBV28; clone_size: few; cdr3_aa: CASSLFGLASGSYQQYF; cdr3_nt: TGTGCCAGCAGTTTATTTGGGTTGGCTAGCGGGAGCTACCAGCAGTACTTC